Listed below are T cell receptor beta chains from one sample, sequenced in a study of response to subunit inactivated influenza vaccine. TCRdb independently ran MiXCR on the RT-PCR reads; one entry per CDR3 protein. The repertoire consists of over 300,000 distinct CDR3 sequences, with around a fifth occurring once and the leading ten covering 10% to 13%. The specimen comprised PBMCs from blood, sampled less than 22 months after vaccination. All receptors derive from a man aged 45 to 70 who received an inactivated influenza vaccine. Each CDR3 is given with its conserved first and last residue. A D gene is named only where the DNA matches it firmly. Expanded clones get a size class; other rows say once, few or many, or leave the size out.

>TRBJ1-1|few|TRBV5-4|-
CASSLASPYLRTEAFF
TGTGCCAGCAGCTTGGCCAGTCCTTACCTACGCACTGAAGCTTTCTTT
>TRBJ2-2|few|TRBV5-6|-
CASSTVGGTNTGELFF
TGTGCCAGCAGCACGGTGGGCGGGACGAACACCGGGGAGCTGTTTTTT
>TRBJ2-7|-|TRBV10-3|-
CAISEGGLGGGQGEQYF
TGTGCCATCAGTGAGGGAGGGTTGGGGGGCGGCCAGGGGGAGCAGTACTTC
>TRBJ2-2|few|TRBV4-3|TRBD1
CASSQVSQGAFGELFF
TGCGCCAGCAGCCAAGTTTCGCAGGGGGCCTTCGGGGAGCTGTTTTTT
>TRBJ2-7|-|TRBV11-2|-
CASSLDSGKFSQYF
TGTGCCAGCAGCTTAGATTCTGGGAAGTTTAGTCAGTACTTC
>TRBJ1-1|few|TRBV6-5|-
CASSYSWKPGTNTEAFF
TGTGCCAGCAGTTACTCGTGGAAACCAGGGACGAACACTGAAGCTTTCTTT
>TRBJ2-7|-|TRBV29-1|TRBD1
CSVEGLSGGSYEQYF
TGCAGCGTTGAAGGCTTGTCAGGGGGCTCCTACGAGCAGTACTTC
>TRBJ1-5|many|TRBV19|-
CASGGVGQPQHF
TGTGCCAGTGGGGGGGTTGGTCAGCCCCAGCATTTT
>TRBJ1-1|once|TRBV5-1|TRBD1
CASRDRESSEAFF
TGCGCCAGCAGGGACAGGGAGAGCTCTGAAGCTTTCTTT
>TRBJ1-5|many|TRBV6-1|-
CASSERGNQPQHF
TGTGCCAGCAGTGAAAGGGGGAATCAGCCCCAGCATTTT
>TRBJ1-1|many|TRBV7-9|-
CASMFSGVGNTEAFF
TGTGCCAGCATGTTCTCGGGGGTCGGGAACACTGAAGCTTTCTTT
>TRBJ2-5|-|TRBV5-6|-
CASSWDWSGETQYF
TGTGCCAGCAGCTGGGACTGGTCCGGAGAGACCCAGTACTTC
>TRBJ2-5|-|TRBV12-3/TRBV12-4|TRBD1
CASSLSQGARGETQYF
TGTGCCAGCAGTTTATCGCAGGGGGCGCGAGGAGAGACCCAGTACTTC
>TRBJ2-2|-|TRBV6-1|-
CASRNSPWISGELFF
TGTGCCAGCAGAAACAGCCCATGGATAAGCGGGGAGCTGTTTTTT
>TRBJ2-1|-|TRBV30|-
CAWSVRGDEQFF
TGTGCCTGGAGTGTCAGGGGCGATGAGCAGTTCTTC
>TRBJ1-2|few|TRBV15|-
CATSSVLGINYGYTF
TGTGCCACCAGCAGTGTGCTTGGAATCAACTATGGCTACACCTTC
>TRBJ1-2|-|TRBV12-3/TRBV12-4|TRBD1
CASSSTGGLYGYTF
TGTGCCAGCAGTTCGACAGGGGGCCTATATGGCTACACCTTC
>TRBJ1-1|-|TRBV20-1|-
CSARDWARRNTEAFF
TGCAGTGCTAGAGATTGGGCCCGGCGGAACACTGAAGCTTTCTTT
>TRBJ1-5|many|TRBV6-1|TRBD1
CASSGTGGVGNQPQHF
TGTGCCAGCAGCGGGACAGGGGGCGTCGGCAATCAGCCCCAGCATTTT
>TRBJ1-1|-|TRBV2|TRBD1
CASGAPISDRGYYEGTEAFF
TGTGCCAGCGGGGCGCCGATCTCGGACAGGGGATATTATGAGGGCACTGAAGCTTTCTTT
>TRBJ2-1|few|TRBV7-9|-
CASSSGGEQFF
TGTGCCAGCAGCTCCGGGGGTGAGCAGTTCTTC
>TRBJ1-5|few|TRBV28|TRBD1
CASSVGQAPPQHF
TGTGCCAGCAGTGTTGGACAGGCCCCGCCCCAGCATTTT
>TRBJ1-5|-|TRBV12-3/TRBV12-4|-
CATRFGGAIDQPQHF
TGTGCCACCCGGTTTGGCGGGGCGATTGATCAGCCCCAGCATTTT
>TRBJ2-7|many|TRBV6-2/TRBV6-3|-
CASEPATGGDVNEQYF
TGTGCCAGCGAACCTGCTACGGGGGGCGATGTAAACGAGCAGTACTTC
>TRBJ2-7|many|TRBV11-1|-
CASSPPTASYEQYF
TGTGCCAGCAGCCCCCCTACGGCCTCCTACGAGCAGTACTTC
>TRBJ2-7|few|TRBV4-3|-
CASSQEQVSYEQYF
TGCGCCAGCAGCCAAGAACAGGTGTCCTACGAGCAGTACTTC
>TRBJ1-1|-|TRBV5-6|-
CASSPSGAEAFF
TGTGCCAGCAGCCCAAGTGGAGCTGAAGCTTTCTTT
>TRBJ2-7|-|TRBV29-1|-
CSVSQSGLIDEQYF
TGCAGCGTCAGTCAGAGCGGTCTGATCGACGAGCAGTACTTC
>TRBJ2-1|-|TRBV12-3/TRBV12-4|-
CASKPRRAKSSYNEQFF
TGTGCCAGCAAACCCCGGAGGGCGAAAAGCTCCTACAATGAGCAGTTCTTC
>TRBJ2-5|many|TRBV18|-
CASSPSQGFWGQETQYF
TGTGCCAGCTCACCGTCCCAGGGGTTTTGGGGCCAAGAGACCCAGTACTTC
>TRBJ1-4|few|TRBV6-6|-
CASRREGKLFF
TGTGCCAGCAGACGGGAGGGAAAACTGTTTTTT
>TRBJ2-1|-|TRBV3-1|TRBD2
CASSQDSLAGYEQFF
TGTGCCAGCAGCCAAGATTCCCTAGCGGGGTATGAGCAGTTCTTC
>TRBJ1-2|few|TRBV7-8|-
CASSQSGRLDYGYTF
TGTGCCAGCAGCCAATCGGGACGGCTCGATTATGGCTACACCTTC